Listed here is a single TCR beta chain. The data were produced by immunoSEQ multiplex PCR, yet TCRdb's version contains in-frame clones alone and is incomplete. The sample shows over 200,000 clones, about 87% of them seen only once. The source of the sample is a study of blood T cell repertoires in COVID-19. Germline V gene data show CDR1 as SGHVS and CDR2 as FQNEAQ. This CDR3 is built from 15 residues. The V gene end was trimmed by 4 bases and the J gene end by 6 bases; junction bases not matched to a gene: 10. The clonotype was recovered from a woman aged 25 to 39 who had been exposed to COVID-19. The sequencing input was PBMCs or T cells enriched from blood (not recorded which). The V call is TRBV7-8, the J call TRBJ1-2; TRBD1 matches at 8 bases. The CDR3 DNA follows: TGTGCCAGCAGCTCCCGGACAGGGCAAGGTGATGGCTACACCTTC. As protein: CASSSRTGQGDGYTF. The full variable domain, completed using reference TRBV7-8 and TRBJ1-2, is GAGVSQSPRYKVAKRGQDVALRCDPISGHVSLFWYQQALGQGPEFLTYFQNEAQLDKSGLPSDRFFAERPEGSVSTLKIQRTQQEDSAVYLCASSSRTGQGDGYTFGSGTRLTVV.